This T cell receptor beta chain comes out of a study of technical replicates of blood from a few donors. Profiled with immunoSEQ multiplex PCR; TCRdb holds only in-frame clones, not every one. This table has tens of thousands of clones, 96% appearing once. Germline values: CDR1 SGHTA, CDR2 FQGTGA. The V segment lost 4 bases and the J segment 5 bases; nucleotides outside the gene matches: 4. This CDR3 is 13 amino acids long. The sequencing input was T cells isolated from PBMCs. The TCR sequence derives from a human donor in good health. The chain joins TRBV7-3 to TRBJ1-1; 7 bases line up with TRBD1. CDR3 sequence: CASSSNRGTEAFF. The CDR3 DNA follows: TGTGCCAGCAGCTCTAACAGGGGAACTGAAGCTTTCTTT.